This entry lists 17 T cell receptor beta chains sequenced from one sample in a study of blood T cell repertoires in COVID-19. Repertoires were generated with immunoSEQ multiplex PCR, while TCRdb's copy carries only in-frame clones and drops some. The sample yields roughly 200,000 clones, around four fifths seen once. The sample was peripheral blood. The origin of the receptors is a woman of 80 years or more with active or convalescent COVID-19.

The sample holds a few counts of this clone. This chain links TRBV4-2 with TRBJ2-3, with D possibly TRBD1 on 5 matching bases. The CDR3 is made up of 17 amino acids. The germline gives CDR1 LGHNA, CDR2 YNFKEQ. V dropped 4 bases and J dropped 1 base, with 18 bases sitting between them. Written as DNA, the CDR3 is TGTGCCAGCAGCCTAGGGGCAGGGCCCCAGGGCACAGATACGCAGTATTTT. It encodes CASSLGAGPQGTDTQYF.

This chain uses TRBV5-1 with TRBJ2-5; TRBD2 might be the D (6 bases). This CDR3 is built from 15 residues. Germline CDR1 and CDR2: SGHRS and YFSETQ. Trimming removed 2 bases from V and 5 bases from J, with 16 bases in between. The CDR3 nucleotides are TGCGCCAGCAGCTTAGGGCCGGAGGGTTGGGAGACCCAGTACTTC. Its protein product is CASSLGPEGWETQYF. Filled out from reference TRBV5-1 and TRBJ2-5, the complete variable domain reads KAGVTQTPRYLIKTRGQQVTLSCSPISGHRSVSWYQQTPGQGLQFLFEYFSETQRNKGNFPGRFSGRQFSNSRSEMNVSTLELGDSALYLCASSLGPEGWETQYFGPGTRLLVL.

The rearrangement uses TRBV5-6 and TRBJ1-1, with no clear D. Germline lookup yields CDR1 SGHDT and CDR2 YYEEEE. Trimming pared 0 bases from V and 6 bases from J, leaving 12 bases between. The CDR3 extends over 14 amino acids. Here the CDR3 DNA reads TGTGCCAGCAGCTTGGCAGGAGGGAGATCTGAAGCTTTCTTT. It yields the protein CASSLAGGRSEAFF.

This clone was detected once. V and J are TRBV28 and TRBJ1-2; D possibly corresponds to TRBD1 (6 bases). This CDR3 is 15 amino acids long. Germline V lookup: CDR1 MDHEN, CDR2 SYDVKM. V gave up 6 bases and J gave up 2 bases, with 16 bases separating them. The CDR3 is CASSLSGHLNYGYTF. The DNA for the CDR3 is TGTGCCAGCAGCCTCTCGGGACACCTAAACTATGGCTACACCTTC.

This clone was recorded only once. The V gene is TRBV5-1, the J gene TRBJ2-7; the match to TRBD1 covers 10 bases. Trimming at V came to 4 bases and at J to 7 bases, leaving 5 bases not matched to a gene. Germline CDR1 SGHRS, CDR2 YFSETQ. This CDR3 spans 13 amino acids. The CDR3 sequence is CASSVGQGIEQYF. CDR3 sequence (DNA): TGCGCCAGCAGCGTGGGACAGGGGATTGAGCAGTACTTC.

The chain uses TRBV9 and TRBJ1-3; D is uncertain. Germline V CDR1 and CDR2: SGDLS, YYNGEE. Trimming left V 2 bases short and J 2 bases short, with 11 bases between. The CDR3 runs to 15 residues. CDR3 in amino acids: CASSVDLVPGNTIYF. The CDR3 bases are TGTGCCAGCAGCGTTGACCTAGTACCTGGAAACACCATATATTTT. Based on the CDR3 plus reference TRBV9 and TRBJ1-3, the full variable domain is DSGVTQTPKHLITATGQRVTLRCSPRSGDLSVYWYQQSLDQGLQFLIQYYNGEERAKGNILERFSAQQFPDLHSELNLSSLELGDSALYFCASSVDLVPGNTIYFGEGSWLTVV.

This clone has only a few counts. V and J are TRBV3-1 (or the pseudogene TRBV3-2) and TRBJ2-3; 7 bases match TRBD2. Germline V lookup: CDR1 LGHDT, CDR2 YNNKEL (reference sequence). The CDR3 is made up of 16 amino acids. The V and J ends lost 1 base and 2 bases, in that order; junction bases with no gene match: 6. CDR3 sequence (DNA): TGTGCCAGCAGCCAAGTAAGCGGGACGTACACAGATACGCAGTATTTT. Residues: CASSQVSGTYTDTQYF.

The chain couples TRBV2 to TRBJ2-6; 9 bases fit TRBD1. V trimming: 10 bases; J trimming: 0 bases; junction bases outside the gene matches: 7. Germline loops: CDR1 SNHLY, CDR2 FYNNEI. The CDR3 is 16 residues long. The CDR3 sequence is CAIIGGQGSGANVLTF. In DNA form, the CDR3 reads TGTGCCATCATTGGGGGACAGGGCTCTGGGGCCAACGTCCTGACTTTC.

This clone has only a few counts. This chain uses TRBV19 with TRBJ1-2; 10 nucleotides align to TRBD1. There are 14 residues in the CDR3. Germline assignment: CDR1 LNHDA and CDR2 SQIVND (reference sequence). The V segment lost 4 bases and the J segment 5 bases; nucleotides outside the gene matches: 4. The CDR3 reads CASSRQGAPYGYTF. CDR3 nucleotides: TGTGCCAGTAGTAGACAGGGGGCTCCTTATGGCTACACCTTC.

This chain joins TRBV12-5 and TRBJ2-1, with TRBD2 as a possible D gene (5 bases). CDR3 size: 12 residues. CDR1 and CDR2 (germline): LGHNT, FRNRAP. Trimming left V 6 bases short and J 15 bases short, with 18 bases between. The CDR3 DNA is TGTGCTAGTGGACCGTCCCGGGGTAAGCGGTTCTTC. As protein: CASGPSRGKRFF.

DNA for the CDR3: TGTGCCAGCAGCGTACTGAAGACTAGCGGGGGAGACGAGCAGTACTTC. The encoded protein is CASSVLKTSGGDEQYF. The V gene is TRBV3-1 (or the pseudogene TRBV3-2), the J gene TRBJ2-7; 12 nucleotides agree with TRBD2. The CDR3 has 16 amino acids. With V trimmed by 5 bases and J by 5 bases, 10 bases remained unmatched. Per the germline V gene, CDR1 is LGHDT and CDR2 is YNNKEL (reference sequence).

The V gene is TRBV23-1, the J gene TRBJ1-2; D remains ambiguous. TRBV23-1 carries the ORF label, with uncertain function. CDR3 length equals 14 residues. The germline V and J ends were trimmed by 9 bases and 5 bases, with 19 bases remaining between them. The CDR3 protein is CARDAEGAHYGYTF. CDR3 DNA: TGCGCCAGAGACGCTGAGGGTGCGCATTATGGCTACACCTTC.

This clone was found once. The rearrangement links TRBV5-1 to TRBJ2-2; a possible D gene is TRBD1 (6 bases). Germline-derived CDR1 and CDR2 are SGHRS and YFSETQ. The CDR3 spans 16 residues. Trimming took off 0 bases at V and 2 bases at J, with 11 bases between the two ends. The CDR3 DNA reads TGCGCCAGCAGCTTGGCCGGGACAACCAACACCGGGGAGCTGTTTTTT. Amino acid sequence: CASSLAGTTNTGELFF.

This clone is a singleton in its sample. The CDR3: CASSFSLLNYGYTF. DNA for the CDR3: TGCGCCAGCAGCTTCTCTCTTCTGAACTATGGCTACACCTTC. V gene TRBV5-1 combines with J gene TRBJ1-2; no reliable D call. Trimming pared 2 bases from V and 2 bases from J, leaving 10 bases between. The CDR3 extends over 14 amino acids. Germline V gives CDR1 SGHRS, CDR2 YFSETQ.

The chain carries TRBV7-9 and TRBJ2-7; 7 bases line up with TRBD1. This CDR3 comprises 13 residues. Germline CDR1 SEHNR, CDR2 FQNEAQ (reference sequence). The junction had 5 bases not matched to a gene; V was cut back by 6 bases and J by 3 bases. For the CDR3, the DNA is TGTGCCAGCAGTCGGGACAGACACTACGAGCAGTACTTC. It translates to CASSRDRHYEQYF.

V gene TRBV27 combines with J gene TRBJ1-6; a possible D gene is TRBD1 (5 bases). The V end was cut by 0 bases, the J end by 10 bases, with 10 bases between. CDR3 length equals 14 residues. The germline V gene has CDR1 MNHEY and CDR2 SMNVEV (reference sequence). CDR3 bases: TGTGCCAGCAGTTTATCCAGGGAATACTCACCCCTCCACTTT. It specifies CASSLSREYSPLHF.

This clone was observed a single time. This chain connects TRBV7-2 to TRBJ1-1, with D unresolved. Germline V CDR1 and CDR2: SGHTA, FQGNSA. This CDR3 contains 13 residues. V was shortened by 5 bases and J by 5 bases, with 12 bases between the two germline ends. The CDR3 loop is CASSPGLGTEAFF. CDR3 DNA sequence: TGTGCCAGCAGCCCCGGGTTGGGTACTGAAGCTTTCTTT.